This is a list of T cell receptor beta chains from one sample in a study of shared clonotypes between healthy human individuals. The data were produced by immunoSEQ multiplex PCR, yet TCRdb's version contains in-frame clones alone and is incomplete. Of some 2 million clones in the sample, roughly 94% were seen once. The specimen was naive CD8+ T cells sorted from blood. These receptors originate from a young man in good health. Each CDR3 is given with its conserved first and last residue. A D gene is named only where the DNA matches it firmly. Clone size is shown for a subset of rows, as once, few, many or a class of expanded clone.

d_call	clone_size	j_call	v_call	cdr3_aa	cdr3_nt
.	.	TRBJ1-1	TRBV28	CASRVPNTEAFF	TGTGCCAGCCGGGTACCGAACACTGAAGCTTTCTTT
TRBD1	.	TRBJ2-7	TRBV27	CASSLTFGQGLYEQYF	TGTGCCAGCAGTTTAACGTTCGGACAGGGGTTGTACGAGCAGTACTTC
.	.	TRBJ2-7	TRBV7-9	CASSLGTPEQYF	TGTGCCAGCAGCTTAGGAACCCCCGAGCAGTACTTC
.	.	TRBJ2-3	TRBV11-2	CASSLAARGTDTQYF	TGTGCCAGCAGCTTAGCGGCCAGGGGCACAGATACGCAGTATTTT
TRBD2	.	TRBJ2-1	TRBV4-3	CASSQVSLADNEQFF	TGCGCCAGCAGCCAAGTTTCACTAGCGGACAATGAGCAGTTCTTC
.	.	TRBJ2-7	TRBV5-1	CASSLATSTYEQYF	TGCGCCAGCAGCTTGGCCACGAGTACCTACGAGCAGTACTTC
.	.	TRBJ2-7	TRBV7-9	CASSPPWDTYEQYF	TGTGCCAGCAGCCCGCCCTGGGACACCTACGAGCAGTACTTC
.	once	TRBJ2-1	TRBV30	CAWSSGSGSYNEQFF	TGTGCCTGGTCGTCGGGGAGCGGTTCCTACAATGAGCAGTTCTTC
TRBD2	.	TRBJ2-7	TRBV19	CASTSGGAGEYEQYF	TGTGCCAGTACTAGCGGGGGGGCCGGTGAGTACGAGCAGTACTTC
TRBD1	.	TRBJ2-2	TRBV7-9	CASSFSDSTGGDTGELFF	TGTGCCAGCAGCTTTTCGGATTCGACAGGGGGCGACACCGGGGAGCTGTTTTTT
.	.	TRBJ1-1	TRBV5-1	CASSLGTDRTEAFF	TGCGCCAGCAGCTTGGGGACGGACCGCACTGAAGCTTTCTTT